These 20 T cell receptor beta chains were all obtained from the same sample, sequenced in a study of shared clonotypes between healthy human individuals. Libraries were prepared by immunoSEQ multiplex PCR; TCRdb keeps only in-frame clonotypes and omits some of them. Of about 640,000 clones listed, 55% to 75% are singletons. Sequences were obtained from memory CD4+ T cells sorted from blood. The sample's subset: CD45RA-negative fraction. Receptors were obtained from a woman in her thirties in good health.

The CDR3 loop reads CASSETGVWNEQFF. The CDR3 DNA reads as TGTGCCAGCAGTGAAACGGGAGTTTGGAATGAGCAGTTCTTC. The chain carries TRBV6-1 and TRBJ2-1, with a possible D match to TRBD2 (6 bases). The length of the CDR3 is 14 residues. Trimming left V 2 bases short and J 7 bases short, with 12 bases between. Germline CDR1 MNHNS, CDR2 SASEGT.

This chain uses TRBV19 with TRBJ2-3, with TRBD2 identical over 8 bases. Germline CDR1 and CDR2: LNHDA and SQIVND (reference sequence). The trim removed 5 bases at V and 3 bases at J, leaving 4 bases unmatched. This CDR3 spans 14 amino acids. In nucleotides, the CDR3 is TGTGCCAGTAGTGTTACTAGCGGAACAGATACGCAGTATTTT. Amino acids: CASSVTSGTDTQYF.

The chain combines TRBV2 with TRBJ2-3; D possibly corresponds to TRBD2 (5 bases). CDR1 SNHLY and CDR2 FYNNEI come from the germline V gene. This CDR3 spans 16 amino acids. Trimming removed 1 base from V and 1 base from J, with 12 bases in between. The CDR3 reads CASSEGLVRGTDTQYF. CDR3 bases: TGTGCCAGCAGTGAAGGGCTAGTGAGGGGCACAGATACGCAGTATTTT.

The J gene is TRBJ2-5, the V gene TRBV27, with 10 bases lining up with TRBD2. The junction had 10 bases not matched to a gene; V was cut back by 2 bases and J by 4 bases. The CDR3 runs to 17 residues. Germline V gene sequence: CDR1 MNHEY, CDR2 SMNVEV (reference sequence). The CDR3: CASSLKFRGLALETQYF. CDR3 DNA sequence: TGTGCCAGCAGTTTAAAGTTTCGGGGACTAGCGTTAGAGACCCAGTACTTC.

The chain uses TRBV6-5 and TRBJ1-2; tentative D call: TRBD1 (6 bases). The germline V and J ends were trimmed by 0 bases and 6 bases, with 11 bases remaining between them. Germline CDR1 reads MNHEY; CDR2 reads SVGAGI. There are 14 residues in the CDR3. CDR3 in amino acids: CASSYSGYRDGYTF. The CDR3 DNA follows: TGTGCCAGCAGTTACTCGGGGTACAGGGATGGCTACACCTTC.

The chain employs TRBV14 and TRBJ2-3; a weak D match, TRBD2 (6 bases). V was cut by 3 bases and J by 4 bases, with 11 bases left in between. In germline, CDR1 is SGHDN, CDR2 FVKESK. The length of the CDR3 is 14 residues. CDR3 bases: TGTGCCAGCAGCCACTCGGGACTCTCAGATACGCAGTATTTT. Protein product: CASSHSGLSDTQYF.

The chain links TRBV7-2 to TRBJ2-7; 13 nucleotides align to TRBD2. The V gene end was trimmed by 4 bases and the J gene end by 9 bases; junction bases not matched to a gene: 12. Germline V gene lookup returns CDR1 SGHTA and CDR2 FQGNSA. This CDR3 is built from 16 residues. CDR3 region: CASSSGLAGSLTGQYF. The CDR3 bases are TGTGCCAGCAGCTCGGGACTAGCGGGATCACTAACGGGGCAGTACTTC.

The rearrangement links TRBV6-1 to TRBJ1-1, with D tentatively TRBD1 (5 bases). Germline V lookup: CDR1 MNHNS, CDR2 SASEGT. The CDR3 spans 15 residues. V was pared by 2 bases and J by 4 bases, with 14 bases between. The CDR3 bases are TGTGCCAGCAGTGAATCCCGCCGGGACGGCACTGAAGCTTTCTTT. Translating gives CASSESRRDGTEAFF.

This clone has a handful of counts. The chain couples TRBV2 to TRBJ1-1, with 7 bases that match TRBD1. With 6 bases clipped from V and 0 bases from J, the junction kept 4 bases outside the gene matches. CDR3 length equals 14 residues. CDR1 is SNHLY, CDR2 FYNNEI, per germline. The CDR3 DNA reads as TGTGCCAGCAGGGTGACAGGGATGAACACTGAAGCTTTCTTT. It translates to CASRVTGMNTEAFF.

V is TRBV27 and J is TRBJ2-5; 8 bases map to TRBD1. This CDR3 is 15 amino acids long. The germline V gene has CDR1 MNHEY and CDR2 SMNVEV (reference sequence). Losses at the gene ends were 11 bases for V and 5 bases for J; bases not matched to a gene: 16. The CDR3 DNA sequence: TGTGCCCCGGGGGAGCCTAGCAGGGGGCGGGAGACCCAGTACTTC. Amino acids: CAPGEPSRGRETQYF.

V is TRBV29-1 and J is TRBJ2-1; 7 positions match TRBD2. V shed 2 bases and J 10 bases; nucleotides not matched to a gene: 8. The CDR3 extends over 13 amino acids. The germline gives CDR1 SQVTM, CDR2 ANQGSEA. CDR3 bases: TGCAGCGTTGAATTTAAGGGACTACGAGAGCAGTTCTTC. Translation gives CSVEFKGLREQFF.

The chain uses TRBV5-6 and TRBJ2-1; D might be TRBD1 or TRBD2, each matching 5 bases. Germline V gene data show CDR1 as SGHDT and CDR2 as YYEEEE. Trimming shortened V by 0 bases and J by 2 bases, and 12 bases separated the two germline ends. The CDR3 length is 16 residues. CDR3 coding DNA: TGTGCCAGCAGCTTGGGAGGGACGGGCCCCTACAATGAGCAGTTCTTC. Amino acids: CASSLGGTGPYNEQFF. The whole variable domain, filled in from reference TRBV5-6 and TRBJ2-1, reads DAGVTQSPTHLIKTRGQQVTLRCSPKSGHDTVSWYQQALGQGPQFIFQYYEEEERQRGNFPDRFSGHQFPNYSSELNVNALLLGDSALYLCASSLGGTGPYNEQFFGPGTRLTVL.

The chain employs TRBV2 and TRBJ2-7, with 13 bases fitting TRBD2. Germline V gene lookup returns CDR1 SNHLY and CDR2 FYNNEI. CDR3 length: 19 amino acids. V was clipped by 6 bases and J by 4 bases; unmatched bases: 18. The CDR3 here is CASSALLWTSGSGGYEQYF. DNA for the CDR3: TGTGCCAGCAGCGCCTTATTATGGACTAGCGGGAGCGGTGGGTACGAGCAGTACTTC.

The rearrangement links TRBV18 to TRBJ1-1, with D unclear. The ends were cut back, 2 bases at V and 6 bases at J, with 10 bases in the middle. CDR1 and CDR2 (germline): KGHSH, LQKENI. CDR3 length equals 13 residues. CDR3 coding DNA: TGTGCCAGCTCACCAGACGTCGGCGCTGAAGCTTTCTTT. It codes for CASSPDVGAEAFF.

The rearrangement links TRBV5-1 to TRBJ2-7; 8 nucleotides agree with TRBD2. The CDR3 has 15 amino acids. The V gene's germline CDR1 is SGHRS and CDR2 YFSETQ. J lost 6 bases, V lost 7 bases, and 15 bases had no gene match. Here the CDR3 DNA reads TGCGCCAGCCGAAAAAGCGGGAGTGGAGGATCCGAGCAGTACTTC. It codes for CASRKSGSGGSEQYF.

This chain uses TRBV4-2 with TRBJ1-1; 7 positions match TRBD1. The CDR3 contains 14 residues. Germline CDR1 reads LGHNA; CDR2 reads YNFKEQ. With 4 bases clipped from V and 4 bases from J, the junction kept 6 bases outside the gene matches. CDR3 DNA: TGTGCCAGCAGCCTGACAGGGACAAGCACTGAAGCTTTCTTT. Amino acids: CASSLTGTSTEAFF.

The chain has TRBV2 and TRBJ2-3; D unclear. From germline, CDR1 is SNHLY and CDR2 FYNNEI. V was clipped by 8 bases and J by 2 bases, with 14 bases between them. The CDR3 totals 14 residues. CDR3 residues: CASLVQLNTDTQYF. As DNA, the CDR3 is TGTGCCAGCTTAGTACAACTTAACACAGATACGCAGTATTTT.

The V and J genes are TRBV2 and TRBJ2-3; D ambiguous. CDR1 is SNHLY, CDR2 FYNNEI, per germline. V was trimmed by 7 bases and J by 6 bases, leaving 23 bases between them. CDR3 length: 16 amino acids. The CDR3 sequence: CASTQSPSGRADTQYF. The CDR3 DNA reads TGTGCCAGCACCCAGTCCCCCAGTGGAAGGGCGGATACGCAGTATTTT.

The chain carries TRBV4-1 and TRBJ1-1, with D tentatively TRBD1 (5 bases). CDR3 length: 15 residues. V was clipped by 1 base and J by 4 bases, with 13 bases between them. Germline CDR1 MGHRA, CDR2 YSYEKL. The CDR3 sequence is CASSQGAAGITEAFF. In DNA, the CDR3 is TGCGCCAGCAGCCAAGGGGCGGCAGGGATCACTGAAGCTTTCTTT.

This chain uses TRBV9 with TRBJ2-7; 8 nucleotides agree with TRBD2. V was clipped by 0 bases and J by 2 bases; unmatched bases: 4. The CDR3 has 15 amino acids. The germline CDR1 and CDR2 sequences are SGDLS and YYNGEE. The CDR3, as DNA: TGTGCCAGCAGCGTAGCACTAGCGGATACCTACGAGCAGTACTTC. Protein product: CASSVALADTYEQYF.